The TCR beta chain under discussion was sequenced for a study of blood T cell repertoires in COVID-19. About the study: From T cells, B-cell-depleted T cells, or PBMCs came the material, which was cDNA or gDNA.

Some clones are missing from TCRdb's copy, which holds only in-frame ones; the method was immunoSEQ multiplex PCR. Of 200,000 to 300,000 clones in the sample, around 90% were seen once. This clone was detected once. V was trimmed by 6 bases and J by 7 bases, leaving 10 bases between them. This CDR3 region has 12 residues. Germline CDR1 and CDR2: MNHEY and SVGAGI. The sample was peripheral blood. V usage is TRBV6-5 and J usage is TRBJ1-3; D is ambiguous. The receptor's source is a man older than 75 with acute or convalescent COVID-19. This CDR3 is CASSTSRNTIYF. CDR3 DNA: TGTGCCAGCAGCACTAGTAGGAACACCATATATTTT.